A selection of T cell receptor beta chains follows, all from one sample in a study of control samples from healthy donors and cancer patients. Sequencing used immunoSEQ multiplex PCR; TCRdb keeps in-frame clones, though not all of them. The table includes about 120,000 clones, about 89% detected once. Sequencing input: blood. These receptors all come from a man aged 45-60 years in good health. CDR3s include the opening cysteine and the closing phenylalanine or tryptophan. The order of the fields is D gene, V gene, CDR3 length, clone size, J gene, CDR3 protein, CDR3 DNA. A D gene is named only where the DNA matches it firmly. The size entry is marked missing in some rows and otherwise reads once, few, many or a size class.

TRBD1	TRBV7-2	15	.	TRBJ1-5	CASSQTGGGNQPQHF	TGTGCCAGCAGCCAGACAGGGGGCGGCAATCAGCCCCAGCATTTT
.	TRBV5-4	14	.	TRBJ2-5	CASSLDWERETQYF	TGTGCCAGCAGCTTGGACTGGGAGAGGGAGACCCAGTACTTC
.	TRBV2	15	.	TRBJ1-5	CASSDLRGSDQPQHF	TGTGCCAGCAGTGATCTTAGGGGATCCGACCAGCCCCAGCATTTT
TRBD1	TRBV27	15	.	TRBJ2-7	CASSLSGTGSYEQYF	TGTGCCAGCAGTTTATCCGGGACAGGGTCCTACGAGCAGTACTTC
TRBD1	TRBV2	14	.	TRBJ2-1	CASSGQGAYNEQFF	TGTGCCAGCAGTGGACAGGGGGCCTACAATGAGCAGTTCTTC
TRBD1	TRBV19	13	.	TRBJ1-6	CASSTHRGSPLHF	TGTGCCAGTAGTACCCACAGGGGTTCACCCCTCCACTTT
.	TRBV19	15	.	TRBJ2-4	CASSIDGVAKNIQYF	TGTGCCAGTAGTATCGACGGAGTAGCCAAAAACATTCAGTACTTC
.	TRBV11-3	15	.	TRBJ2-5	CASSTRRDIQETQYF	TGTGCCAGCAGCACGAGACGGGACATCCAAGAGACCCAGTACTTC
TRBD1	TRBV6-9	14	.	TRBJ2-7	CASSYRQGAYEQYF	TGTGCCAGCAGTTACCGACAGGGGGCCTACGAGCAGTACTTC
.	TRBV5-1	16	.	TRBJ2-2	CASSLGIGGDTGELFF	TGCGCCAGCAGCTTGGGAATCGGCGGGGACACCGGGGAGCTGTTTTTT
.	TRBV12-3/TRBV12-4	12	.	TRBJ2-7	CASSPGFDEQYF	TGTGCCAGCAGTCCAGGGTTTGACGAGCAGTACTTC
.	TRBV2	13	.	TRBJ2-7	CASSVDASYEQYF	TGTGCCAGCAGTGTGGATGCCTCCTACGAGCAGTACTTC
TRBD1	TRBV6-6	15	.	TRBJ1-2	CASSYGTEINYGYTF	TGTGCCAGCAGTTACGGGACAGAGATTAACTATGGCTACACCTTC
TRBD2	TRBV4-1	16	.	TRBJ2-7	CASSPLRAGGVYEQYF	TGCGCCAGCAGCCCTCTGAGGGCGGGGGGGGTCTACGAGCAGTACTTC
TRBD1	TRBV7-2	15	few	TRBJ1-5	CASSEWTGSNQPQHF	TGTGCCAGCAGCGAATGGACAGGGAGCAATCAGCCCCAGCATTTT
TRBD1	TRBV5-1	17	.	TRBJ1-1	CASSLERTGRGNTEAFF	TGCGCCAGCAGCCTCGAGCGGACAGGGCGGGGGAACACTGAAGCTTTCTTT
.	TRBV6-6	14	few	TRBJ1-1	CASTQGEATTEAFF	TGTGCCAGCACTCAAGGAGAGGCAACCACTGAAGCTTTCTTT
.	TRBV19	13	.	TRBJ2-5	CASSISTQETQYF	TGTGCCAGTAGCATATCGACGCAAGAGACCCAGTACTTC
TRBD1	TRBV6-5	15	once	TRBJ2-3	CASSRTGISTDTQYF	TGTGCCAGCAGCCGGACAGGGATTAGCACAGATACGCAGTATTTT
.	TRBV6-2/TRBV6-3	14	.	TRBJ1-1	CASSYARGNTEAFF	TGTGCCAGCAGTTACGCCAGGGGGAACACTGAAGCTTTCTTT
.	TRBV4-2	15	.	TRBJ1-3	CASSQLEGAGNTIYF	TGTGCCAGCAGCCAATTAGAAGGGGCTGGAAACACCATATATTTT
.	TRBV15	16	.	TRBJ2-7	CATSSLLLGHSYEQYF	TGTGCCACCAGCAGCCTTCTCCTCGGGCATTCCTACGAGCAGTACTTC
.	TRBV5-1	15	.	TRBJ1-1	CASSLVPELDAEAFF	TGCGCCAGCAGCTTGGTACCAGAACTAGACGCTGAAGCTTTCTTT
TRBD2	TRBV2	15	.	TRBJ2-2	CASSSSGGQGGELFF	TGTGCCAGCAGTTCGAGCGGGGGGCAGGGCGGGGAGCTGTTTTTT
TRBD1	TRBV3-1/TRBV3-2	15	.	TRBJ1-4	CASREDRGTNEKLFF	TGTGCCAGCAGAGAAGACAGGGGAACTAATGAAAAACTGTTTTTT
TRBD2	TRBV3-1/TRBV3-2	16	.	TRBJ2-5	CASSQDWLAGGETQYF	TGTGCCAGCAGCCAAGATTGGCTAGCGGGGGGAGAGACCCAGTACTTC
.	TRBV25-1	17	.	TRBJ2-1	CASSGGARSPVGNEQFF	TGTGCCAGCAGTGGGGGCGCCCGGTCCCCAGTGGGGAATGAGCAGTTCTTC
.	TRBV25-1	12	once	TRBJ1-1	CASSDPGTEAFF	TGTGCCAGCAGTGACCCGGGGACTGAAGCTTTCTTT
TRBD2	TRBV27	14	.	TRBJ2-3	CASSFAGGADTQYF	TGTGCCAGCAGTTTTGCGGGGGGGGCAGATACGCAGTATTTT
.	TRBV30	12	.	TRBJ2-1	CAWSVTRGEQFF	TGTGCCTGGAGTGTAACTCGTGGTGAGCAGTTCTTC
TRBD1	TRBV4-1	15	once	TRBJ2-1	CASSPWGTGDNEQFF	TGCGCCAGCAGCCCCTGGGGGACAGGGGACAATGAGCAGTTCTTC
.	TRBV5-8	16	.	TRBJ2-7	CASPNLPGHYRDEQYF	TGTGCCAGCCCTAATCTTCCGGGGCACTATCGCGACGAGCAGTACTTC
.	TRBV5-1	16	once	TRBJ2-5	CASSLGLGEILETQYF	TGCGCCAGCAGCTTGGGACTAGGCGAGATTCTGGAGACCCAGTACTTC
.	TRBV2	14	.	TRBJ2-7	CASSPRLGGYEQYF	TGTGCCAGCAGTCCCCGACTAGGAGGCTACGAGCAGTACTTC
TRBD2	TRBV7-2	15	.	TRBJ2-5	CASGLAGGLQETQYF	TGTGCCAGCGGCCTAGCGGGGGGCCTCCAAGAGACCCAGTACTTC
.	TRBV4-1	15	.	TRBJ2-3	CASSQDRSNTDTQYF	TGCGCCAGCAGCCAAGATCGGAGCAATACAGATACGCAGTATTTT
.	TRBV7-9	14	.	TRBJ1-4	CASSSGNHNEKLFF	TGTGCCAGCAGCTCCGGGAATCATAATGAAAAACTGTTTTTT
TRBD2	TRBV19	14	.	TRBJ2-1	CASSPGRGNNEQFF	TGTGCCAGTAGCCCCGGGCGGGGGAACAATGAGCAGTTCTTC
.	TRBV6-6	15	.	TRBJ2-7	CASSYSGQTSYEQYF	TGTGCCAGCAGTTACTCTGGTCAGACCTCCTACGAGCAGTACTTC
TRBD1	TRBV6-6	12	once	TRBJ2-3	CASSDRADTQYF	TGTGCCAGCAGCGACAGGGCTGATACGCAGTATTTT
.	TRBV19	15	.	TRBJ1-3	CASSIQALSGNTIYF	TGTGCCAGTAGTATCCAGGCTCTCTCTGGAAACACCATATATTTT
TRBD1	TRBV10-3	15	once	TRBJ2-5	CAIRGQGAQGETQYF	TGTGCCATCAGAGGACAGGGGGCGCAAGGAGAGACCCAGTACTTC
TRBD2	TRBV3-1/TRBV3-2	14	.	TRBJ2-5	CASSGTSGAETQYF	TGTGCCAGCAGCGGGACTAGCGGGGCTGAGACCCAGTACTTC